One and the same sample provided the 32 T cell receptor beta chains below, sequenced in a study of T-cell memory formation after mild COVID-19. TCRdb fed the 5' RACE reads into MiXCR, producing one record per CDR3 protein. The sample includes some 200,000 distinct CDR3 sequences, around 21% of them seen just once. Sequenced input: PBMCs or a T cell subset sorted from them (not recorded which). These receptors were collected from an adult woman who had mild COVID-19 (a few samples of this study predate the infection). Cell type and time point are not known.

This clonotype came up a few times. The chain employs TRBV20-1 and TRBJ2-7; 7 positions agree with TRBD1. V dropped 5 bases and J dropped 4; count of bases not matched to a gene: 11. Germline CDR1 DFQATT, CDR2 SNEGSKA (reference sequence). The CDR3 is 14 amino acids. CDR3 nucleotides: TGCAGTGCTCCCCGGACAGGCCCTAGTTACGAGCAGTACTTC. Translating gives CSAPRTGPSYEQYF.

This rearrangement joins TRBV3-1 to TRBJ2-7; 7 bases fit TRBD1. Germline V gene lookup returns CDR1 LGHDT and CDR2 YNNKEL (reference sequence). With 5 bases clipped from V and 2 bases from J, the junction kept 6 bases outside the gene matches. The CDR3 has 14 residues. Here the CDR3 DNA reads TGTGCCAGCAGCGCATACAGGGGCGCCTACGAGCAGTACTTC. The encoded protein is CASSAYRGAYEQYF.

This clonotype has a handful of counts. The CDR3 region has the DNA TGTGCCAGCAGCTTCAGGGCAGGGGGACGGGACGACAGCAATCAGCCCCAGCATTTT. Translation gives CASSFRAGGRDDSNQPQHF. The chain uses TRBV7-8 and TRBJ1-5, with TRBD1 identical over 7 bases. This CDR3 comprises 19 residues. Germline lookup yields CDR1 SGHVS and CDR2 FQNEAQ. After removal of 3 bases from V and 1 base from J, the junction contained 15 bases not matched to a gene.

V is TRBV11-2 and J is TRBJ2-1; 12 nucleotides match TRBD2. V lost 3 bases, J lost 0 bases, and 12 bases stayed unmatched. This CDR3 region has 20 residues. The V gene's germline CDR1 is SGHAT and CDR2 FQNNGV. CDR3 protein: CASSFYRLAGGPGSYNEQFF. The DNA of the CDR3 is TGTGCCAGCAGCTTTTACCGGCTAGCGGGAGGGCCCGGCTCCTACAATGAGCAGTTCTTC.

A few counts support this clonotype. V is TRBV7-9 and J is TRBJ1-2, with 7 bases matching TRBD1. CDR3 length: 15 residues. Germline lookup yields CDR1 SEHNR and CDR2 FQNEAQ (reference sequence). The junction had 11 bases not matched to a gene; V was cut back by 6 bases and J by 4 bases. This CDR3 is CASSSTVRQGYGYTF. CDR3 DNA: TGTGCCAGCAGTTCTACAGTTCGACAGGGCTATGGCTACACCTTC.

In its sample, this clonotype was seen a few times. CDR3 bases: TGTGCCAGCAGCTCCCAAGCCGGGACAGAGGACGAGGAGACCCAGTACTTC. Its translation is CASSSQAGTEDEETQYF. The chain is built from TRBV12-1 and TRBJ2-5; the D segment call TRBD1 is taken from the table without a DNA check. TRBV12-1 is deemed a pseudogene. The CDR3 sequence is 17 residues long.

Only a few counts were recorded for this clonotype. V usage is TRBV6-2 or TRBV6-3 and J usage is TRBJ2-5; D is undetermined. The length of the CDR3 is 11 residues. CDR1 is MNHEY and CDR2 is SVGEGT in the germline V gene. The V end lost 6 bases, the J end lost 3 bases, and 5 bases lay between the germline ends. CDR3 bases: TGTGCCAGCAGCTGGGAAGAGACCCAGTACTTC. Protein: CASSWEETQYF.

This clonotype appeared a single time. The DNA of the CDR3 is TGTGCCTGGAGTGGCGGGCATGAGCAGTTCTTC. Protein sequence: CAWSGGHEQFF. The rearrangement uses TRBV30 and TRBJ2-1, with D possibly being TRBD2 (5 bases). The CDR3 spans 11 residues. Germline assignment: CDR1 GTSNPN and CDR2 SVGIG (reference sequence). V was trimmed by 1 base and J by 8 bases, leaving 6 bases between them.

The chain recombines TRBV6-5 with TRBJ2-3, with D perhaps TRBD1 (7 bases). The CDR3 is 15 amino acids. CDR1 is MNHEY, CDR2 SVGAGI, per germline. Trimming pared 7 bases from V and 2 bases from J, leaving 16 bases between. The CDR3 nucleotides read TGTGCCAGCACGGAGGGGGCCTATGCCACAGATACGCAGTATTTT. The encoded protein is CASTEGAYATDTQYF.

This clonotype came up once. The CDR3 spells CASSQRQGLNEKLFF. CDR3 nucleotides: TGTGCCAGCAGCCAACGACAGGGCCTCAATGAAAAACTGTTTTTT. J is TRBJ1-4 and V is TRBV7-9; 7 bases map to TRBD1. The CDR3 runs to 15 residues. J lost 5 bases, V lost 5 bases, and 8 bases had no gene match. Germline CDR1 is SEHNR and CDR2 is FQNEAQ (reference sequence).

The chain has TRBV7-8 and TRBJ1-2, with no clear D. V lost 4 bases to trimming and J lost 4 bases, with 16 bases between them. Germline lookup yields CDR1 SGHVS and CDR2 FQNEAQ. The CDR3 covers 15 residues. CDR3: CASSSRPSPTYGYTF. The DNA for the CDR3 is TGTGCCAGCAGCTCCCGCCCCAGTCCCACCTATGGCTACACCTTC.

This clonotype has more than one count but fewer than ten. The chain joins TRBV15 to TRBJ1-1, with unresolved D. The CDR3 has 12 amino acids. The germline V gene encodes CDR1 LNHNV and CDR2 YYDKDF (reference sequence). V lost 1 base, J lost 4 bases, and 4 bases lay in between. CDR3 amino acids: CATSRGPTEAFF. The DNA of the CDR3 is TGTGCCACCAGCAGAGGACCCACTGAAGCTTTCTTT.

This clonotype turned up a few times. The chain is built from TRBV19 and TRBJ1-5, with a weak D call TRBD1 (5 bases). This CDR3 is 16 amino acids long. Trimming took 6 bases from V and 1 from J, leaving 16 bases between them. Germline V gene data show CDR1 as LNHDA and CDR2 as SQIVND (reference sequence). The CDR3 DNA sequence: TGTGCCAGTAGCCTGGGACCGGCTGAGAGCAATCAGCCCCAGCATTTT. This translates into CASSLGPAESNQPQHF. The full variable domain, with the rest looked up from reference TRBV19 and TRBJ1-5, is DGGITQSPKYLFRKEGQNVTLSCEQNLNHDAMYWYRQDPGQGLRLIYYSQIVNDFQKGDIAEGYSVSREKKESFPLTVTSAQKNPTAFYLCASSLGPAESNQPQHFGDGTRLSIL.

In this sample, this clonotype turned up a few times. The V and J genes are TRBV6-2 or TRBV6-3 and TRBJ1-2; D gene ambiguous. V lost 2 bases, J lost 4 bases, and 26 bases lay in between. In germline, CDR1 is MNHEY, CDR2 SVGEGT. The CDR3 extends over 19 amino acids. CDR3 protein: CASSYRHLSDRLGSYGYTF. The DNA for the CDR3 is TGTGCCAGCAGTTACCGGCATCTTTCGGACCGCCTTGGGAGCTATGGCTACACCTTC.

The rearrangement joins TRBV7-9 to TRBJ1-2; D is ambiguous. Trimming left V 5 bases short and J 2 bases short, with 12 bases between. CDR1 SEHNR and CDR2 FQNEAQ come from the germline V gene (reference sequence). This CDR3 comprises 14 residues. In DNA, the CDR3 is TGTGCCAGCAGCGGAGAGAAGGGAAACTATGGCTACACCTTC. Translated, it gives CASSGEKGNYGYTF.

V and J are TRBV6-2 or TRBV6-3 and TRBJ2-2; 8 positions agree with TRBD2. The CDR3 spans 21 residues. Germline-derived CDR1 and CDR2 are MNHEY and SVGEGT. The J segment lost 1 base and the V segment lost 0 bases, leaving 16 bases of the junction unmatched. CDR3 nucleotide sequence: TGTGCCAGCAGTTACTCCTCGGGACTAGAGATGTTTAGCGGGAACACCGGGGAGCTGTTTTTT. Translated, it gives CASSYSSGLEMFSGNTGELFF.

The rearrangement joins TRBV2 to TRBJ2-2; D may match TRBD1 or TRBD2 (5 bases each). The length of the CDR3 is 15 residues. V lost 2 bases and J lost 6, with 13 bases in between. CDR1 and CDR2 (germline): SNHLY, FYNNEI. The chain's CDR3 is CASSEWDQKSGELFF. CDR3 sequence (DNA): TGTGCCAGCAGTGAATGGGACCAGAAGTCCGGGGAGCTGTTTTTT.

This clonotype was recorded a few times. The gene calls are TRBV7-9 and TRBJ2-7, with 14 bases fitting TRBD2. With V trimmed by 0 bases and J by 3 bases, 4 bases remained unmatched. Germline CDR1 and CDR2: SEHNR and FQNEAQ (reference sequence). The length of the CDR3 is 17 residues. The CDR3 sequence: CASSLAQGTSGSYEQYF. CDR3 nucleotides: TGTGCCAGCAGCTTAGCGCAGGGGACTAGCGGGAGCTACGAGCAGTACTTC. Based on the CDR3 plus reference TRBV7-9 and TRBJ2-7, the full variable domain is DTGVSQNPRHKITKRGQNVTFRCDPISEHNRLYWYRQTLGQGPEFLTYFQNEAQLEKSRLLSDRFSAERPKGSFSTLEIQRTEQGDSAMYLCASSLAQGTSGSYEQYFGPGTRLTVT.

This clonotype was seen only a few times. The chain recombines TRBV27 with TRBJ2-1, with TRBD1 matching over 7 bases. V shed 3 bases and J 6 bases; nucleotides not matched to a gene: 11. This CDR3 comprises 16 residues. Germline assignment: CDR1 MNHEY and CDR2 SMNVEV (reference sequence). CDR3 bases: TGTGCCAGCAGTTTGGCCTGGGCAGGGGGTGGCAATGAGCAGTTCTTC. This gives the protein CASSLAWAGGGNEQFF.

This clonotype has more than one count but fewer than ten. The chain links TRBV5-6 to TRBJ1-2; D is possibly TRBD1 (5 bases). Trimming shortened V by 2 bases and J by 3 bases, and 14 bases separated the two germline ends. CDR1 is SGHDT and CDR2 is YYEEEE in the germline V gene. This CDR3 is built from 15 residues. This chain's CDR3 is CASSFPRVPHYGYTF. The CDR3 nucleotides read TGTGCCAGCAGCTTTCCCAGGGTCCCGCACTATGGCTACACCTTC. The full variable domain, its missing parts supplied by reference TRBV5-6 and TRBJ1-2, is DAGVTQSPTHLIKTRGQQVTLRCSPKSGHDTVSWYQQALGQGPQFIFQYYEEEERQRGNFPDRFSGHQFPNYSSELNVNALLLGDSALYLCASSFPRVPHYGYTFGSGTRLTVV.

This clonotype has a handful of counts. The chain links TRBV7-8 to TRBJ1-1, with D uncertain. The germline V gene has CDR1 SGHVS and CDR2 FQNEAQ. V was pared by 1 base and J by 10 bases, with 10 bases between. The CDR3 consists of 12 residues. CDR3 coding DNA: TGTGCCAGCAGCTTAGAGTCAGGAAGAGCTTTCTTT. Its protein is CASSLESGRAFF.

This clonotype occurred a few times. The chain has TRBV7-6 and TRBJ2-1; 8 nucleotides agree with TRBD2. There are 15 residues in the CDR3. In germline, CDR1 is SGHVS, CDR2 FNYEAQ. J lost 8 bases, V lost 5 bases, and 11 bases had no gene match. The CDR3 loop is CASSPGTRGWDEQFF. Written as DNA, the CDR3 is TGTGCCAGCAGCCCAGGGACTAGGGGGTGGGATGAGCAGTTCTTC.

This chain uses TRBV3-1 with TRBJ2-7; 8 bases match TRBD2. CDR3 length: 16 residues. Germline CDR1 reads LGHDT; CDR2 reads YNNKEL (reference sequence). Trimming removed 2 bases from V and 3 bases from J; junction bases left unmatched: 9. The CDR3 loop reads CASSQRGRAGVYEQYF. In nucleotides, the CDR3 is TGTGCCAGCAGCCAACGCGGGAGAGCGGGGGTCTACGAGCAGTACTTC.

The chain recombines TRBV7-9 with TRBJ2-7; tentative D call: TRBD2 (5 bases). This CDR3 comprises 16 residues. Per germline, CDR1 SEHNR and CDR2 FQNEAQ (reference sequence). The germline V and J ends were trimmed by 5 bases and 0 bases, with 17 bases remaining between them. The DNA for the CDR3 is TGTGCCAGCAGCGCACCCCTCGGGGAACGCTCCTACGAGCAGTACTTC. Amino acids: CASSAPLGERSYEQYF.

V gene TRBV7-8 combines with J gene TRBJ1-4; D not certain. Germline loops: CDR1 SGHVS, CDR2 FQNEAQ. The CDR3 contains 15 residues. V was shortened by 1 base and J by 1 base, with 7 bases between the two germline ends. The CDR3 sequence is CASSLDLGTNEKLFF. CDR3 DNA: TGTGCCAGCAGCTTAGACTTGGGAACTAATGAAAAACTGTTTTTT.

The chain is built from TRBV20-1 and TRBJ2-1, with 11 bases aligning to TRBD2. The CDR3 consists of 15 residues. V dropped 3 bases and J dropped 6; count of bases not matched to a gene: 7. The germline CDR1 and CDR2 sequences are DFQATT and SNEGSKA (reference sequence). The CDR3 is CSARQLAGEFNEQFF. The CDR3 region has the DNA TGCAGTGCTAGGCAACTAGCGGGAGAGTTCAATGAGCAGTTCTTC.

The V and J genes are TRBV24-1 and TRBJ2-1; 7 positions agree with TRBD1. The germline CDR1 and CDR2 sequences are KGHDR and SFDVKD. The CDR3 sequence is 12 residues long. Trimming cost V 9 bases and J 7 bases; bases outside gene matches: 5. The chain's CDR3 is CATQDRKNEQFF. DNA for the CDR3: TGTGCCACCCAGGACAGGAAAAATGAGCAGTTCTTC.

The chain couples TRBV5-1 to TRBJ2-7; D uncertain. Germline lookup yields CDR1 SGHRS and CDR2 YFSETQ. The CDR3 contains 13 residues. With 4 bases removed from V and 7 bases from J, the gap between germline ends came to 15 bases. CDR3 DNA: TGCGCCAGCAGCACGAGCGAGAACTGGGAGCAGTACTTC. It specifies CASSTSENWEQYF.

This clonotype turned up a few times. This sequence joins TRBV5-1 and TRBJ1-6, with TRBD1 as a possible D gene (5 bases). Trimming took off 3 bases at V and 10 bases at J, with 8 bases between the two ends. The CDR3 has 12 amino acids. Germline V lookup: CDR1 SGHRS, CDR2 YFSETQ. The CDR3 region is CASSSGGSPLHF. Written as DNA, the CDR3 is TGCGCCAGCAGCTCCGGGGGATCACCCCTCCACTTT.

V usage is TRBV5-6 and J usage is TRBJ2-5, with TRBD1 matching 8 bases. This CDR3 is 15 amino acids long. The germline CDR1 and CDR2 sequences are SGHDT and YYEEEE. V shed 4 bases and J 7 bases; nucleotides not matched to a gene: 12. The CDR3 loop is CASSLRQGRYGTQYF. CDR3 in DNA: TGTGCCAGCAGCCTGCGACAGGGGCGGTACGGGACCCAGTACTTC. Full variable domain (remainder filled in from reference TRBV5-6 and TRBJ2-5): DAGVTQSPTHLIKTRGQQVTLRCSPKSGHDTVSWYQQALGQGPQFIFQYYEEEERQRGNFPDRFSGHQFPNYSSELNVNALLLGDSALYLCASSLRQGRYGTQYFGPGTRLLVL.

This clonotype was counted only a few times. The chain uses TRBV11-3 and TRBJ1-1; tentatively, D is TRBD1 (5 bases). V dropped 7 bases and J dropped 5 bases, with 11 bases sitting between them. The CDR3 totals 12 residues. CDR1 and CDR2 from the germline V gene are SGHNT and YENEEA. CDR3 in DNA: TGTGCCAGCACGGGGACGAGAACTGAAGCTTTCTTT. Translating it yields CASTGTRTEAFF.

This chain joins TRBV12-3 or TRBV12-4 and TRBJ2-1; D not certain. The CDR3 has 13 residues. The V and J ends lost 7 bases and 9 bases respectively, with 16 bases between them. CDR3 residues: CASTSAGPGEQFF. In DNA form, the CDR3 reads TGTGCCAGCACATCAGCCGGGCCGGGTGAGCAGTTCTTC.